The clone carrying this T cell receptor (beta chain) was seen more than once but under ten times. TCRbeta library preparation incorporated unique molecular identifiers. TCRdb itself ran the PCR reads through MiXCR, one entry per CDR3 protein. The data show about 500,000 distinct CDR3 sequences, with approximately 29% seen just once and under 3% held by the top ten. This sample stems from a study of T-cell reconstitution after alpha-beta-depleted transplantation in children. The germline V gene encodes CDR1 MGHDK and CDR2 SYGVNS. Deletions cut 1 base from V and 7 bases from J, with 16 bases between. The CDR3 has 16 amino acids.

This receptor was identified in a human donor who donated a stem cell graft to a child with aplastic anemia. The gene calls are TRBV25-1 and TRBJ1-4; D may be TRBD1 (6 bases). The sequences come from PBMCs from the stem cell graft donor, collected from the stem cell graft. The CDR3 DNA follows: TGTGCCAGCAGTGAATCCAGTAGGGGGGGCTCTGAAAAACTGTTTTTT. Amino acids: CASSESSRGGSEKLFF.